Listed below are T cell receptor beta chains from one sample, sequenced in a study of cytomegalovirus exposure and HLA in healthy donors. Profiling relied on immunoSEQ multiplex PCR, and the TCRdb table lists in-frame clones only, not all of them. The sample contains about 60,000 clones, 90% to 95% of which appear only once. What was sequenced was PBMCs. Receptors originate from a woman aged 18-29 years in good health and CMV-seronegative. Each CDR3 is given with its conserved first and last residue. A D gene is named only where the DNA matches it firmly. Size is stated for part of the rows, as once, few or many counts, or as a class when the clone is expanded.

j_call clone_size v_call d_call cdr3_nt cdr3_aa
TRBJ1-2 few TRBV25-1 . TGTGCCAGCAGTGAGATTGACAGAAACTATGGCTACACCTTC CASSEIDRNYGYTF
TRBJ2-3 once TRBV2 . TGTGCCAGCAGTGAGATCGGGGGGCCCACAGATACGCAGTATTTT CASSEIGGPTDTQYF
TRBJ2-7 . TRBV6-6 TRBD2 TGTGCCAGCGGGAGCGGGGGATCCTACGAGCAGTACTTC CASGSGGSYEQYF
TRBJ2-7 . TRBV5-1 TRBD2 TGCGCCAGCAGCTTGGCGGCTAGCGGGGCCTACGAGCAGTACTTC CASSLAASGAYEQYF
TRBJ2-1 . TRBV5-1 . TGCGCCAGCAGCTTGGACAGATACAATGAGCAGTTCTTC CASSLDRYNEQFF
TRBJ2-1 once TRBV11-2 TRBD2 TGTGCCAGCAGCTTAGATCGAGCGGGAGGTTGGAATGAGCAGTTCTTC CASSLDRAGGWNEQFF
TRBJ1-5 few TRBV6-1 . TGTGCCAGCAGTGAAAATGCGGGAAGTGGCAATCAGCCCCAGCATTTT CASSENAGSGNQPQHF
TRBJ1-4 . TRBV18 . TGTGCCAGCTCACCACAGGGGTTGGACGAAAAACTGTTTTTT CASSPQGLDEKLFF
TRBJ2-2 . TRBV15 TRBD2 TGTGCCACCAGCAGAGATCGGGCGGGAGCGGACACCGGGGAGCTGTTTTTT CATSRDRAGADTGELFF
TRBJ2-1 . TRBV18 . TGTGCCAGCTCACCACAGACGGCCGGACTTGGAAATGAGCAGTTCTTC CASSPQTAGLGNEQFF
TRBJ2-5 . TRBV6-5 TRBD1 TGTGCCAGCAGCCGTTCGGGACAGGGGCGGGAGACCCAGTACTTC CASSRSGQGRETQYF
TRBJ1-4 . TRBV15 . TGTGCCACCAGCAGGCCCCGTCAGGGTTTGGGGGGAGAAAAACTGTTTTTT CATSRPRQGLGGEKLFF
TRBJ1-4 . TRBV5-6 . TGTGCCAGCAGCTTGGCGGGGGTTAATGAAAAACTGTTTTTT CASSLAGVNEKLFF
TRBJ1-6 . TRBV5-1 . TGCGCCAGCAACCAGAGGGGGGGCGCTTCACCCCTCCACTTT CASNQRGGASPLHF
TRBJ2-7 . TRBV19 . TGTGCCAGTAGTACCCCCGGGAATTCCTACGAGCAGTACTTC CASSTPGNSYEQYF
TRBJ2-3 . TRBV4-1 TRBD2 TGCGCCAGCAGCCCCGTCCACGCGGGGGGGCGGTATACGCAGTATTTT CASSPVHAGGRYTQYF
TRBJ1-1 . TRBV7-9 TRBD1 TGTGCCAGCAGCTACAGGGGGCGGTTGGGCACTGAAGCTTTCTTT CASSYRGRLGTEAFF
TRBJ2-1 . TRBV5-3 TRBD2 TGTGCCAGAAGCAACGGGACTAGCGGGAGGTTCGGCAATGAGCAGTTCTTC CARSNGTSGRFGNEQFF
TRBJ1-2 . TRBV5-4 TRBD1 TGTGCCAGCAGCCCACAGGGGACCTATGGCTACACCTTC CASSPQGTYGYTF
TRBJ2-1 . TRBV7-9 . TGTGCCAGCAGCTTGGCCGGGACCTACAATGAGCAGTTCTTC CASSLAGTYNEQFF
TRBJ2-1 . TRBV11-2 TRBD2 TGTGCCAGCAGCTTAGCGGGGGGGCCCAATGAGCAGTTCTTC CASSLAGGPNEQFF
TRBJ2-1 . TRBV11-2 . TGTGCCAGCAGCTTAAGAACAGTCAACAATGAGCAGTTCTTC CASSLRTVNNEQFF
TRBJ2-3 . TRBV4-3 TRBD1 TGCGCCAGCAGCCAAGATAAGGGACAGGGGCGGCAGTATTTT CASSQDKGQGRQYF
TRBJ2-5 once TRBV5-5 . TGTGCCAGCAGCTCCGGGAGTAATCGAGAGACCCAGTACTTC CASSSGSNRETQYF
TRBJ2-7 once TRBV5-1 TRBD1 TGCGCCAGCAGCCCCCAGGGGGACGAGCAGTACTTC CASSPQGDEQYF
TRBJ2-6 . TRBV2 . TGTGCCAGCAGTGAAGGGCAGGGGCGATCTGGGGCCAACGTCCTGACTTTC CASSEGQGRSGANVLTF
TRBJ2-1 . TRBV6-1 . TGTGCCAGCAGGAAAGACACCTCCTTATACAATGAGCAGTTCTTC CASRKDTSLYNEQFF
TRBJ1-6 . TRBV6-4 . TGTGCCAGCACCGACTCGGGAGGGGATAATTCACCCCTCCACTTT CASTDSGGDNSPLHF
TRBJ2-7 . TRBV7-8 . TGTGCCAGCAGCTTACACAGGGAAAGGGGCGAGCAGTACTTC CASSLHRERGEQYF
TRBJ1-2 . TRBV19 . TGTGCCAGTAGTACGGGACACTGTCTTCTCTATGGCTACACCTTC CASSTGHCLLYGYTF
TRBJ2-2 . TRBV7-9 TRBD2 TGTGCCAGCAGCTTAGTAGGCATCAGGGAGGGCCACACCGGGGAGCTGTTTTTT CASSLVGIREGHTGELFF
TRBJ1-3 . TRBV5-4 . TGTGCCAGCAGCTTGGGATCGGGACTTGACTCTGGAAACACCATATATTTT CASSLGSGLDSGNTIYF
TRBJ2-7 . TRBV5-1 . TGCGCCAGCAGCTGGCGGGGTGATTTTATTTTGCAGTACTTC CASSWRGDFILQYF
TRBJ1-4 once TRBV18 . TGTGCCAGCTCCCTCCAGCAGGGTAGTGAAAAACTGTTTTTT CASSLQQGSEKLFF
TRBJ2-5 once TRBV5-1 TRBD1 TGCGCCAGCAGCCGACAGGGAGTACAAGAGACCCAGTACTTC CASSRQGVQETQYF
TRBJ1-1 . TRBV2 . TGTGCCAGCAGTGATGTGAGGGCCGCGTGG CASSDVRAAW
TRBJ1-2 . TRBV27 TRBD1 TGTGCCAGCAGTTCGCCAGGGGGGTATGGCTACACCTTC CASSSPGGYGYTF
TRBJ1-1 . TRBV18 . TGTGCCAGCTCCGCGGGACGGAACACTGAAGCTTTCTTT CASSAGRNTEAFF
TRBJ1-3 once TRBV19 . TGTGCCAGTTGTACCCTCTCTGGAAACACCATATATTTT CASCTLSGNTIYF
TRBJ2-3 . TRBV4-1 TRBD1 TGCGCCAGCAGCCCCAAAGGACAGGGAGTGGCCACAGATACGCAGTATTTT CASSPKGQGVATDTQYF
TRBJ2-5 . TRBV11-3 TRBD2 TGTGCCAGCAGCTTAGATGGCCGGGGACTAGCGGGAGGACTAGAGACCCAGTACTTC CASSLDGRGLAGGLETQYF